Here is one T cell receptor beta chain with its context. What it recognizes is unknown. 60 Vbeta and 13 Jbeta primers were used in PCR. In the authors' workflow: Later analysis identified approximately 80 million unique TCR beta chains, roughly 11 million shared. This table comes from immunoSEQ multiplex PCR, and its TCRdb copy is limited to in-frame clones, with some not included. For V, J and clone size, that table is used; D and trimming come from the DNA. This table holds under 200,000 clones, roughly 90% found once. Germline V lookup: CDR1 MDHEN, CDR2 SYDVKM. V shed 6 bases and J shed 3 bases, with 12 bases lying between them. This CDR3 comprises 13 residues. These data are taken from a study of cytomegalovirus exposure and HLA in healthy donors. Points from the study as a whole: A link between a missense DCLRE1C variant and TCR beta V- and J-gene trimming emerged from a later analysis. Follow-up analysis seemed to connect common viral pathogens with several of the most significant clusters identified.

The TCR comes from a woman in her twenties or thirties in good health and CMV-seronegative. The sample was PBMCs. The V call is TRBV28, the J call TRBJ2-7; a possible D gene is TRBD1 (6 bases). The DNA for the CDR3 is TGTGCCAGCAGCCGGGACACCTACTACGAGCAGTACTTC. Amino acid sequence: CASSRDTYYEQYF.